This TCR beta chain derives from a study of vaccination and CD4 T cells after COVID-19. Cultured CD4+ T-cell DNA underwent Oncomine TCR Beta short-read sequencing. One entry per CDR3 protein results from TCRdb running MiXCR on the PCR reads. The sample holds roughly 13,000 distinct CDR3 sequences, around 52% seen once. A note on this clonotype: The antigen is undetermined.

Regarding treatment: roughly 10-day PBMC culture with coronavirus spike peptide pools or control peptides (ViraFEST assay). This CDR3 region has 15 residues. The V segment lost 7 bases and the J segment 1 base; nucleotides outside the gene matches: 6. Germline V gene sequence: CDR1 SNHLY, CDR2 FYNNEI. The V gene is TRBV2, the J gene TRBJ1-1; 10 nucleotides align to TRBD1. The TCR sequence derives from a human donor who had recovered from COVID-19. Material for sequencing was CD4+ T cells from blood, cultured in vitro. The CDR3 DNA reads TGTGCCAGCAAACTGGACAGGGGGGCGAACACTGAAGCTTTCTTT. This sequence encodes CASKLDRGANTEAFF.